This T cell receptor beta chain was found in a study of Ad26.COV2.S vaccination and SARS-CoV-2 variants. Treatment indicated: roughly 18 received Ad26.COV2.S at low or high dose, single or two shots; several received placebo; per-sample allocation not given. Samples analyzed were those drawn on day 63 after the first vaccine or placebo injection. The individual, an adult aged 18-55 years, was a donor in Boston. In the vaccine, an Ad26 vector expressed the SARS-CoV-2 spike of the Wuhan strain. TCRdb keeps only in-frame clones here, not all; method: immunoSEQ multiplex PCR. The table has 400,000 to 450,000 clones, about 90% seen once. The CDR3 sequence is 14 residues long. The germline V gene encodes CDR1 MGHDK and CDR2 SYGVNS. V was clipped by 1 base and J by 6 bases; unmatched bases: 5.

This clonotype was sampled from a person between 18 and 65 years old who received the Ad26.COV2.S COVID-19 vaccine or a placebo. This specimen was peripheral blood, taken in a trial of Ad26.COV2.S vaccine versus placebo. The genes are TRBV25-1 and TRBJ1-1; 7 nucleotides line up with TRBD1. CDR3 coding DNA: TGTGCCAGCAGTGAATTCGGGGACAGTTCTGAAGCTTTCTTT. The encoded protein is CASSEFGDSSEAFF.